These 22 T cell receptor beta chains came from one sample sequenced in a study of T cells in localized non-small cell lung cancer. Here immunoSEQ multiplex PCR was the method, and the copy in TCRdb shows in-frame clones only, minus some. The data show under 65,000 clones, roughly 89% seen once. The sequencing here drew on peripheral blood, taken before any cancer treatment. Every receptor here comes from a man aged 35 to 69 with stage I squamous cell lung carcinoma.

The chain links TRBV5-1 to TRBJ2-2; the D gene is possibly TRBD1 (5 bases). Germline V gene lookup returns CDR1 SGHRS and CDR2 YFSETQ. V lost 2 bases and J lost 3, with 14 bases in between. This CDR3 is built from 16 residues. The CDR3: CASSLMQGRHTGELFF. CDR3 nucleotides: TGCGCCAGCAGCTTAATGCAGGGCCGCCACACCGGGGAGCTGTTTTTT. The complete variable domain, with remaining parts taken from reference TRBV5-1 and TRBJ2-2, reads KAGVTQTPRYLIKTRGQQVTLSCSPISGHRSVSWYQQTPGQGLQFLFEYFSETQRNKGNFPGRFSGRQFSNSRSEMNVSTLELGDSALYLCASSLMQGRHTGELFFGEGSRLTVL.

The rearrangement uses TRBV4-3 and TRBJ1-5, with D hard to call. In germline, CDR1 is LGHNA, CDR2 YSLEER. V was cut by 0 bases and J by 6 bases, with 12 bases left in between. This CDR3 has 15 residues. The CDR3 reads CASSQDPFWGQPQHF. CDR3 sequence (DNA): TGCGCCAGCAGCCAAGATCCGTTTTGGGGTCAGCCCCAGCATTTT.

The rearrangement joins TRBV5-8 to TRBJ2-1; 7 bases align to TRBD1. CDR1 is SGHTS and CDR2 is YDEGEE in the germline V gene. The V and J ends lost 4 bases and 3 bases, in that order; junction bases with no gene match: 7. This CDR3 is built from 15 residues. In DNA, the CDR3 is TGTGCCAGCAGCCCCAGGGGACAGTACTACAATGAGCAGTTCTTC. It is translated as CASSPRGQYYNEQFF.

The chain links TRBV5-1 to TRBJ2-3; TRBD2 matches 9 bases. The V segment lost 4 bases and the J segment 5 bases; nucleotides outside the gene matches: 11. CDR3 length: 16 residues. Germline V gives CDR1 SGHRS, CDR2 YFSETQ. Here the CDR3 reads CASSLRLAASGDTQYF. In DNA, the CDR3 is TGCGCCAGCAGCCTCAGACTAGCGGCATCCGGAGATACGCAGTATTTT.

The CDR3 sequence is CASSPRGELYLGNQPQHF. DNA for the CDR3: TGTGCCAGCAGCCCGAGGGGGGAACTATATTTAGGCAATCAGCCCCAGCATTTT. V is TRBV7-8 and J is TRBJ1-5; a weak D match, TRBD1 (6 bases). Germline CDR1 reads SGHVS; CDR2 reads FQNEAQ. This CDR3 contains 18 residues. With 5 bases removed from V and 2 bases from J, the gap between germline ends came to 22 bases.

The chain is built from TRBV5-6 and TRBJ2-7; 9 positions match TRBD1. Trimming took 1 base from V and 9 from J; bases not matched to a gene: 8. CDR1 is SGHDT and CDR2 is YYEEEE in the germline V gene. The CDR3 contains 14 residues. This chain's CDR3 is CASSLWDREGRQYF. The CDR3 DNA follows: TGTGCCAGCAGCTTGTGGGACAGGGAAGGTCGGCAGTACTTC.

This chain's CDR3 is CASMAVSTDTQYF. The CDR3 DNA is TGTGCCAGCATGGCGGTTAGCACAGATACGCAGTATTTT. This chain joins TRBV7-8 and TRBJ2-3; D unresolved. The CDR3 has 13 residues. The V end was cut by 7 bases, the J end by 0 bases, with 8 bases between. Germline V gene lookup returns CDR1 SGHVS and CDR2 FQNEAQ.

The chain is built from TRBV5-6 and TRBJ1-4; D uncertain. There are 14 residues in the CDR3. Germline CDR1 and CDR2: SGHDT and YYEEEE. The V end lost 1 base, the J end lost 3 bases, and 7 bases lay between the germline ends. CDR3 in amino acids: CASSLFAANEKLFF. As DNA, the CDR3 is TGTGCCAGCAGCTTGTTTGCGGCTAATGAAAAACTGTTTTTT.

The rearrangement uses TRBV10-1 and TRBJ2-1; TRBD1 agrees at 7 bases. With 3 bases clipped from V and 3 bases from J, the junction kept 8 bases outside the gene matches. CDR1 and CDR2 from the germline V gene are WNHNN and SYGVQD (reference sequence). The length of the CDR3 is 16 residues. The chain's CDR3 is CASSEGGQVLYNEQFF. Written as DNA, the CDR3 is TGCGCCAGCAGTGAAGGAGGACAGGTCCTCTACAATGAGCAGTTCTTC.

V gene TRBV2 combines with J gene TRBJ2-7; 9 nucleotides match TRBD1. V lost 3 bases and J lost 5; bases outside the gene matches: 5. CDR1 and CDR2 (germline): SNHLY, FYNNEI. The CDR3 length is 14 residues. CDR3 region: CASSEIQGANEQYF. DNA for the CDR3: TGTGCCAGCAGTGAGATACAGGGGGCCAACGAGCAGTACTTC.

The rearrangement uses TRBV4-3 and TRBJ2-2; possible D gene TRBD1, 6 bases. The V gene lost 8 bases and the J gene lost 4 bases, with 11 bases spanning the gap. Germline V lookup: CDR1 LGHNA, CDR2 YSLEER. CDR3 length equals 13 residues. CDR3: CASGQLSTGELFF. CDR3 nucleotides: TGCGCCAGCGGACAGCTTAGCACCGGGGAGCTGTTTTTT.

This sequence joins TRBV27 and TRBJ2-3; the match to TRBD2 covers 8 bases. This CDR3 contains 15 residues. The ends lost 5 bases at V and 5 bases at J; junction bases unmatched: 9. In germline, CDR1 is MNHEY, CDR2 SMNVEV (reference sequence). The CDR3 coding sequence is TGTGCCAGCAGTAGACCCGGACTAGCCGAAGATACGCAGTATTTT. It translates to CASSRPGLAEDTQYF.

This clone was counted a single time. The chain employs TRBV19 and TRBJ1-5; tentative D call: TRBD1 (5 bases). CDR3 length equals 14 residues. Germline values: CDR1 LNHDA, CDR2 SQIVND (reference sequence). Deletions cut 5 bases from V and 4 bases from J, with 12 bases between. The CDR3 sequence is CASSGGDGNQPQHF. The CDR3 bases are TGTGCCAGTAGTGGGGGGGACGGGAATCAGCCCCAGCATTTT.

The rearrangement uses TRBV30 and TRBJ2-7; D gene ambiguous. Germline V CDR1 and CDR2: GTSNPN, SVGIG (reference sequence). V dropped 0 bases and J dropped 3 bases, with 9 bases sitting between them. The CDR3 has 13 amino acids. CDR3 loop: CAWSVDRNYEQYF. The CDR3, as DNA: TGTGCCTGGAGTGTGGACCGGAACTACGAGCAGTACTTC.

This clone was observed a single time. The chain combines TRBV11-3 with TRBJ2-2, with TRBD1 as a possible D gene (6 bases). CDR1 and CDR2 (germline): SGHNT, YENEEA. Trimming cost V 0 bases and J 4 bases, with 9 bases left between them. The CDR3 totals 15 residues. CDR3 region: CASSLDGQTTGELFF. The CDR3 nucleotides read TGTGCCAGCAGCTTAGATGGACAGACCACCGGGGAGCTGTTTTTT.

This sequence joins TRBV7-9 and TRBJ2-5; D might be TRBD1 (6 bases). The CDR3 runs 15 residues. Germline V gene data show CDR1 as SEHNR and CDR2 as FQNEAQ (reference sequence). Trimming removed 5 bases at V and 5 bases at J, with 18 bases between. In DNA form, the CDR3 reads TGTGCCAGCAGCCACAGAAGGGACATTCAGGAGACCCAGTACTTC. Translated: CASSHRRDIQETQYF.

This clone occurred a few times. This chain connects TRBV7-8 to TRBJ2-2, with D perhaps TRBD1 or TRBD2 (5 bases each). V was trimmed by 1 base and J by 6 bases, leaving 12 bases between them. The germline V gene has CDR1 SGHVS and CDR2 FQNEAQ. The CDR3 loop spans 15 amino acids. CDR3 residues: CASSLEGPVAGELFF. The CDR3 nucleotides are TGTGCCAGCAGCTTAGAGGGACCCGTCGCCGGGGAGCTGTTTTTT.

CDR3 nucleotides: TGTGCCAGCAGTTTATCCGGGAGGGTAGGGCAGTTCTTC. Residues: CASSLSGRVGQFF. This chain joins TRBV27 and TRBJ2-1; 8 bases align to TRBD2. After removal of 0 bases from V and 12 bases from J, the junction contained 4 bases not matched to a gene. This CDR3 is 13 amino acids long. Germline CDR1 and CDR2: MNHEY and SMNVEV (reference sequence).

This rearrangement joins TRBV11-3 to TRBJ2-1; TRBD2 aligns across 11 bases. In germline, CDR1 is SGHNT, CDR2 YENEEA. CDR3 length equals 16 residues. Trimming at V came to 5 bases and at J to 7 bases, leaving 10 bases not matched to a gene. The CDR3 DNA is TGTGCCAGCAGCCCAAGGGGGACTAGCGGCCATAATGAGCAGTTCTTC. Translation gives CASSPRGTSGHNEQFF.

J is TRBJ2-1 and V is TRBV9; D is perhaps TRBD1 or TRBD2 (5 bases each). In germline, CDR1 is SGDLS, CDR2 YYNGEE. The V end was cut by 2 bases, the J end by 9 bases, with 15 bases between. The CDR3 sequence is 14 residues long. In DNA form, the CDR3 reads TGTGCCAGCAGCGTTGGGACGGACGCCAGTGAGCAGTTCTTC. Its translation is CASSVGTDASEQFF.

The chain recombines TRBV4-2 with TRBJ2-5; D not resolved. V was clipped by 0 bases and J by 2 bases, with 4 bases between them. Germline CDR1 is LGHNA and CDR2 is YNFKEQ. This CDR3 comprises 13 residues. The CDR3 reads CASSQDRQETQYF. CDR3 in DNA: TGTGCCAGCAGCCAAGATCGTCAAGAGACCCAGTACTTC.

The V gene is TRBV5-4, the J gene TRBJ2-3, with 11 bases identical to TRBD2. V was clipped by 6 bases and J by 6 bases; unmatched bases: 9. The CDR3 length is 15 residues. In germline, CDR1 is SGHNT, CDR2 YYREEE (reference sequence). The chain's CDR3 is CASTTLAGDQDTQYF. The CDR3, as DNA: TGTGCCAGCACCACACTAGCGGGAGATCAGGATACGCAGTATTTT.